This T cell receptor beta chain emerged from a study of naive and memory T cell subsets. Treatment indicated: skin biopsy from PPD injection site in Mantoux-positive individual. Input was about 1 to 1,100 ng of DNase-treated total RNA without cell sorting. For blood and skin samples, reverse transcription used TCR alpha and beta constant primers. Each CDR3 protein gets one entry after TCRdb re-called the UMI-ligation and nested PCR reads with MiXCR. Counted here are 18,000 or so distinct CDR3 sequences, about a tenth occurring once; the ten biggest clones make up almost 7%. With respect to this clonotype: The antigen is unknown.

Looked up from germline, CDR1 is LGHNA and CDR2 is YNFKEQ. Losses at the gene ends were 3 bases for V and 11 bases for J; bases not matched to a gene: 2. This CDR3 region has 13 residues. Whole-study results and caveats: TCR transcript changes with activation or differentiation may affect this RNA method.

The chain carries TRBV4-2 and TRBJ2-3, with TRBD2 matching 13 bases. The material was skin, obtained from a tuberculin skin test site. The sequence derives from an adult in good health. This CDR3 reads CASSQGLAGRQYF. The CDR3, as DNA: TGTGCCAGCAGCCAGGGACTAGCGGGAAGGCAGTATTTT.